Sequencing of this T cell receptor (beta chain) was carried out in a study of blood T cell repertoires in COVID-19 (dated by TCRdb to 2020 to 2022). The study in broad terms: The collaborator samples originated in the United States, Italy and Spain and spanned the acute and convalescent phases of COVID-19. The material from the prospective study consisted of cDNA or gDNA derived from T cells, B-cell-depleted T cells, or PBMCs. Deeply sampled blood TCRbeta repertoires from subjects exposed to, actively infected with, or recovered from COVID-19 were included in the dataset. A freely available public database, intended as a resource for researchers studying the immune response to SARS-CoV-2, is where the repertoires were released. Samples came from the ongoing ImmuneRACE study (first 160 participants) plus 1,254 subjects from 6 global collaborators. The sample metadata nearly always contained a de-identified subject ID, COVID-19 status, age in years and sex. Where HLA class I and class II types were available, the types were taken from metadata supplied by the sample provider, not from assay-based typing.

Regarding this clone: The target of this receptor is not known. No base quality values were provided; no much bigger clone lies one nucleotide off.

Sequences ENHRY (CDR1) and SYGVKD (CDR2) are obtained from the germline V gene. V is cut back by 6 bases and J by 11 bases, with 8 bases in the junction unmatched. Spanning cysteine to phenylalanine, the CDR3 consists of 12 amino acids. The retained sequence is limited to the CDR3, 36 bases, with the frame set at the first base. Each collaborating institution followed its own protocols to collect whole blood in K2EDTA tubes. Collaborator samples were shipped for TCRbeta analysis as frozen whole blood, isolated PBMCs, or DNA extracted from either sample type. TCRbeta CDR3 regions were amplified from genomic DNA by means of the immunoSEQ Assay, a bias-controlled multiplex PCR. In the authors' own workflow: The number of nucleated cells in each sample was estimated by amplification of reference gene primers within the assay. To quantify the absolute abundance of each unique TCRbeta CDR3 rearrangement, sequence reads were collapsed and filtered. For each sample, productive Simpson clonality was calculated as the square root of Simpson's diversity index across productive rearrangements. Held by TCRdb, this immuneACCESS table contains in-frame sequences only and omits some clones. Under half of the omission traces to an unresolved V gene where checked; the cause of the rest is unknown. That table supplies the V and J calls and clone size; D and trimming were determined from the DNA. A total of some 130,000 clones appear in this sample, around 88% of them only once. Together, the top ten hold 10% of the sample.

Results and caveats for the whole study, not just this receptor: The quantity of clinical and demographic metadata differed by source and by participant and was supplied without curation.

This clonotype originated in a man aged 45-60 years with acute or convalescent COVID-19. The chain links TRBV10-3 with TRBJ1-2; 8 nucleotides in the junction match TRBD1. Sequenced sample: peripheral blood. The bases are TGTGCCATCAGCCAGACGACAGGGGCATACACCTTC. The translation is CAISQTTGAYTF.